One and the same sample provided the 7 T cell receptor beta chains below, sequenced in a study of beta chain features in type 1 diabetes. All of the isolated RNA was reverse transcribed, so expressed TCRB transcripts were sequenced. Sequenced by immunoSEQ multiplex PCR; TCRdb stores in-frame clones only, minus some. Of 360,000 or so clones listed, about 20% are singletons. What was sequenced was naive CD4+ T cells from blood. These receptors came from a woman younger than 35 in good health.

The V and J genes are TRBV4-3 and TRBJ1-2; possible D gene TRBD1, 5 bases. The V and J ends lost 0 bases and 5 bases respectively, with 10 bases between them. Germline V gene data show CDR1 as LGHNA and CDR2 as YSLEER. CDR3 length equals 14 residues. The CDR3 protein is CASSQDGKGYGYTF. CDR3 bases: TGCGCCAGCAGCCAAGATGGGAAGGGGTATGGCTACACCTTC.

This clone was counted between two and nine times. The rearrangement uses TRBV30 and TRBJ1-2, with 7 nucleotides matching TRBD1. V shed 3 bases, J shed 0 bases, and the junction held 13 bases outside the gene matches. In germline, CDR1 is GTSNPN, CDR2 SVGIG (reference sequence). The CDR3 is 17 amino acids. CDR3 sequence: CAWSPKTGSRANYGYTF. The CDR3 region has the DNA TGTGCCTGGAGCCCTAAGACAGGGAGCCGGGCTAACTATGGCTACACCTTC.

This sequence joins TRBV30 and TRBJ1-5; D not resolved. The CDR3 extends over 12 amino acids. Deletions cut 3 bases from V and 6 bases from J, with 9 bases between. Germline CDR1 is GTSNPN and CDR2 is SVGIG (reference sequence). The CDR3 sequence is CAWSSGPQPQHF. CDR3 bases: TGTGCCTGGAGCTCGGGTCCTCAGCCCCAGCATTTT.

In its sample, this clone was seen once. J is TRBJ2-2 and V is TRBV25-1, with D perhaps matching TRBD2 (6 bases). This CDR3 has 14 residues. Trimming left V 2 bases short and J 8 bases short, with 12 bases between. Germline CDR1 MGHDK, CDR2 SYGVNS. The CDR3 DNA is TGTGCCAGCAGTGAAAGTCTAGGGAGGGGGGAGCTGTTTTTT. Its protein is CASSESLGRGELFF.

This clone was observed a few times. The chain combines TRBV5-1 with TRBJ2-5; D not resolved. Germline assignment: CDR1 SGHRS and CDR2 YFSETQ. Trimming took off 4 bases at V and 5 bases at J, with 9 bases between the two ends. This CDR3 spans 12 amino acids. CDR3: CASSRLGETQYF. The DNA of the CDR3 is TGCGCCAGCAGCCGATTGGGCGAGACCCAGTACTTC.

This clone was found a few times. This chain joins TRBV30 and TRBJ1-1; D is ambiguous. The CDR3 sequence is 12 residues long. V was trimmed by 3 bases and J by 3 bases, leaving 8 bases between them. Germline V gene lookup returns CDR1 GTSNPN and CDR2 SVGIG (reference sequence). CDR3: CAWRVGYTEAFF. Written as DNA, the CDR3 is TGTGCCTGGAGAGTCGGTTACACTGAAGCTTTCTTT. Using reference TRBV30 and TRBJ1-1 for the parts outside the CDR3, the full variable domain is SQTIHQWPATLVQPVGSPLSLECTVEGTSNPNLYWYRQAAGRGLQLLFYSVGIGQISSEVPQNLSASRPQDRQFILSSKKLLLSDSGFYLCAWRVGYTEAFFGQGTRLTVV.

The rearrangement uses TRBV5-4 and TRBJ2-5; TRBD1 agrees at 7 bases. This CDR3 contains 15 residues. Germline CDR1 is SGHNT and CDR2 is YYREEE (reference sequence). Trimming took 4 bases from V and 4 from J; bases not matched to a gene: 10. The DNA of the CDR3 is TGTGCCAGCAGCCTATCCGGGGCAGGGGGAGAGACCCAGTACTTC. The encoded protein is CASSLSGAGGETQYF.